The present T cell receptor (beta chain) was sequenced within a study of T cells in Graves' hyperthyroidism and ophthalmopathy. CDR3 length: 16 amino acids. The V gene's germline CDR1 is SGHRS and CDR2 YFSETQ. Trimming left V 2 bases short and J 1 base short, with 15 bases between. Participants, patients aged 18 to 65, had newly diagnosed hyperthyroidism with a duration under 2 months. On the basis of clinical symptoms, serum thyroxine and TRAb, thyroid ultrasound and orbital computed tomography, diagnoses were made. Using over 8.5 ml of fresh peripheral blood, PBMCs were prepared. Template material for amplifying TCR beta CDR3 regions consisted of RNA transcripts. The HTBI set primed first-round TCR CDR3 RT-PCR. In TCRdb, the multiplex PCR reads were re-called with MiXCR into one record per CDR3 protein. This sample has about 250,000 distinct CDR3 sequences; 15% occur once, and the top ten carry more than 30%.

The sample was blood. The sequence came from a woman in her fifties or sixties with Graves' hyperthyroidism that later progressed to Graves' ophthalmopathy. The chain has TRBV5-1 and TRBJ2-5; D remains unclear. DNA for the CDR3: TGCGCCAGCAGCTTATTCTTCAGTGGATCCCAAGAGACCCAGTACTTC. Its translation is CASSLFFSGSQETQYF.